This T cell receptor beta chain is drawn from a study of OX40 agonist ivuxolimab in advanced cancers. Study as a whole: Roughly two fifths of patients had received prior checkpoint inhibitor therapy.

Germline CDR1 is SGHTA and CDR2 is FQGNSA. V was shortened by 4 bases and J by 7 bases, with 13 bases between the two germline ends. The CDR3 is 13 amino acids. Notes on this clone: The antigen is undetermined.

Study-level findings and limits: At 0.1 to 3.0 mg/kg and by week 6, clonal expansion occurred in CD4+ and CD8+ blood T cells.

Assay: immunoSEQ multiplex PCR; the TCRdb copy retains only in-frame clones and omits some. Among over 95,000 clones, 90% to 97% were seen once, and the ten largest hold 2% to 2.5%. This chain links TRBV7-2 with TRBJ1-1, with D hard to call. This specimen consisted of CD4+ or CD8+ T cells sorted from blood, obtained in a trial of the OX40 agonist ivuxolimab. The sequence was collected from an adult with an advanced solid tumor such as melanoma, head and neck, liver or kidney cancer. The CDR3 region has the DNA TGTGCCAGCAGCTCTAGCCAACCGGGTGAAGCTTTCTTT. Translated: CASSSSQPGEAFF.